This is a list of T cell receptor beta chains from one sample in a study of CXCR3-negative and CXCR3-positive naive CD8 T cells. After re-calling the 5' RACE reads, TCRdb lists one entry per CDR3 protein, DNA absent. This sample's clone table lists about 150,000 distinct CDR3 sequences. Input material: naive CXCR3+ CD8+ T cells from blood. The receptors stem from a human donor in good health. Some clones in this sample may be carry-over from other donors' samples. The CDR3 runs from the conserved cysteine through the conserved F or W.

>TRBJ1-2|TRBV18
CASSPVGPGDRDYGYTF
>TRBJ2-7|TRBV29-1
CSVTPGTATYEQYF
>TRBJ2-1|TRBV20-1
CSARDLTGSYNEQFF
>TRBJ2-1|TRBV7-8
CASSPPTSGGAREQFF
>TRBJ1-2|TRBV10-3
CAISEGTDYGYTF
>TRBJ2-7|TRBV7-6
CASSWGQGSHYEQYF
>TRBJ2-6|TRBV7-9
CASSLGRVSSGANVLTF
>TRBJ2-5|TRBV29-1
CSVEDRAGGGETQYF
>TRBJ1-2|TRBV7-9
CASSIPGNRDGYTF
>TRBJ2-5|TRBV6-2/TRBV6-3
CASSLTEIETQYF
>TRBJ1-2|TRBV3-1
CASSQVPRHGGYGYTF
>TRBJ2-1|TRBV2
CASSAGALREQFF
>TRBJ2-1|TRBV28
CASQSYNEQFF
>TRBJ2-3|TRBV2
CASIATWSGGAGDTQYF
>TRBJ1-1|TRBV29-1
CSGVGPAKNTEAFF
>TRBJ2-2|TRBV6-5
CASSYSWGSGELFF